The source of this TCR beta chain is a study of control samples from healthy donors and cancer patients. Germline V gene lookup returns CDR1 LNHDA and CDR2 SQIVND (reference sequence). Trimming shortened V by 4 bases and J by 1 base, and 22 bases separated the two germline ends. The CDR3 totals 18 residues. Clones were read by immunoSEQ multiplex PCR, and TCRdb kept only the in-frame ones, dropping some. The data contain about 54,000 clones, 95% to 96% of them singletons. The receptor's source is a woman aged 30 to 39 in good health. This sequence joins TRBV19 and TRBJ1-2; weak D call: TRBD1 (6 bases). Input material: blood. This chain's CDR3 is CASSTRDISATHNYGYTF. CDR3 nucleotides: TGTGCCAGTAGTACCCGGGACATATCCGCGACTCATAACTATGGCTACACCTTC. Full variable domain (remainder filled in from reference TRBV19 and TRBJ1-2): DGGITQSPKYLFRKEGQNVTLSCEQNLNHDAMYWYRQDPGQGLRLIYYSQIVNDFQKGDIAEGYSVSREKKESFPLTVTSAQKNPTAFYLCASSTRDISATHNYGYTFGSGTRLTVV.